The 8 T cell receptor beta chains below come from one sample, sequenced in a study. TCRdb recomputed calls from the 5' RACE reads with MiXCR, one row per CDR3 protein. The sample has about 210 distinct CDR3 sequences, roughly 52% seen once. Sequenced input: total memory T cells from blood PBMCs. Noted subset: transitional memory CD4+ T cells. These receptors were collected from a male donor with HIV.

This sequence joins TRBV6-5 and TRBJ2-3; unclear D gene. The CDR3 runs 11 residues. Looked up from germline, CDR1 is MNHEY and CDR2 is SVGAGI. The ends were cut back, 9 bases at V and 4 bases at J, with 8 bases in the middle. CDR3 DNA sequence: TGTGCCAGTCGAGCCGCAGATACGCAGTATTTT. Translation: CASRAADTQYF.

Points on this clonotype: The junction departs from the called germline gene at one end, perhaps through a read error. CDR3 DNA: TGTGCCACTAGCACCGGAGGGAACTATGGCTACACCTTC. It is translated as CATSTGGNYGYTF. The chain is built from TRBV15 and TRBJ1-2; D unclear. Germline-derived CDR1 and CDR2 are LNHNV and YYDKDF (reference sequence). CDR3 length: 13 amino acids. Drawing the rest from reference TRBV15 and TRBJ1-2, the complete variable domain is DAMVIQNPRYQVTQFGKPVTLSCSQTLNHNVMYWYQQKSSQAPKLLFHYYDKDFNNEADTPDNFQSRRPNTSFCFLDIRSPGLGDTAMYLCATSTGGNYGYTFGSGTRLTVV.

This clonotype appeared once. CDR3 loop: CASSQLSAHTNTGELFF. CDR3 in DNA: TGTGCCAGCAGCCAGCTTAGCGCCCACACGAACACCGGGGAGCTGTTTTTT. The chain employs TRBV7-6 and TRBJ2-2, with D maybe TRBD2 (5 bases). Germline CDR1 SGHVS, CDR2 FNYEAQ. V was trimmed by 5 bases and J by 0 bases, leaving 16 bases between them. The CDR3 covers 17 residues.

This clonotype was seen just once. The V call is TRBV10-3, the J call TRBJ2-7, with unresolved D. The CDR3 length is 14 residues. Trimming removed 0 bases at V and 4 bases at J, with 10 bases between. Per the germline V gene, CDR1 is ENHRY and CDR2 is SYGVKD. CDR3 protein: CAISESVSGYEQYV. CDR3 coding DNA: TGTGCCATCAGTGAGTCAGTTTCCGGGTACGAGCAGTACGTC.

Relative to its sample, this clonotype is hyperexpanded (1% or more). The chain couples TRBV11-3 to TRBJ1-1; 9 nucleotides agree with TRBD1. The CDR3 extends over 13 amino acids. The germline CDR1 and CDR2 sequences are SGHNT and YENEEA. J was trimmed by 1 base and V by 6 bases; bases with no gene match: 0. The CDR3 DNA sequence: TGTGCCAGCAGGGGACAGGGGAACACTGAAGCTTTCTTT. Translated: CASRGQGNTEAFF. Supplemented by reference TRBV11-3 and TRBJ1-1, the full variable domain reads EAGVVQSPRYKIIEKKQPVAFWCNPISGHNTLYWYLQNLGQGPELLIRYENEEAVDDSQLPKDRFSAERLKGVDSTLKIQPAELGDSAVYLCASRGQGNTEAFFGQGTRLTVV.

This chain connects TRBV10-1 to TRBJ2-1; D gene uncertain. Germline V gives CDR1 WNHNN, CDR2 SYGVQD (reference sequence). The CDR3 extends over 12 amino acids. V lost 3 bases, J lost 7 bases, and 7 bases lay in between. CDR3 protein: CASSDLINEQFF. CDR3 coding DNA: TGCGCCAGCAGTGATTTAATAAATGAGCAGTTCTTC.

This clonotype was seen more than once but under ten times. V and J are TRBV3-1 and TRBJ2-2; D is possibly TRBD2 (7 bases). CDR1 LGHDT and CDR2 YNNKEL come from the germline V gene (reference sequence). V dropped 1 base and J dropped 0 bases, with 18 bases sitting between them. This CDR3 spans 19 amino acids. Here the CDR3 DNA reads TGTGCCAGCAGCCAAGTCGGTCCAGGCGGGGGCGCGAACACCGGGGAGCTGTTTTTT. Protein product: CASSQVGPGGGANTGELFF.

This clonotype is hyperexpanded in the sample. DNA of the CDR3: TGTGCCAGCAGCTTACCCGGGGGCTATGGCTACACCTTC. As protein: CASSLPGGYGYTF. V gene TRBV11-3 combines with J gene TRBJ1-2, with D possibly being TRBD1 (5 bases). V dropped 2 bases and J dropped 4 bases, with 8 bases sitting between them. Germline lookup yields CDR1 SGHNT and CDR2 YENEEA. The CDR3 contains 13 residues.